Presented here are 24 T cell receptor beta chains from one specimen sequenced in a study of cytomegalovirus exposure and HLA in healthy donors. Primers included in the PCR were 60 Vbeta and 13 Jbeta primers. Clones were sequenced by immunoSEQ multiplex PCR, and TCRdb holds only the in-frame ones, with some missing. The data hold over 150,000 clones, with about four fifths observed a single time. The specimen was PBMCs. Source of these receptors: a man aged 18 to 29 in good health and CMV-seronegative.

The V and J genes are TRBV2 and TRBJ2-7; D perhaps matches TRBD1 (8 bases). Germline CDR1 and CDR2: SNHLY and FYNNEI. The CDR3 has 13 residues. Trimming cost V 11 bases and J 2 bases, with 16 bases left between them. CDR3 DNA sequence: TGTGCCCGGGGAGGGACAGGTGCCTACGAGCAGTACTTC. This translates into CARGGTGAYEQYF.

The V and J genes are TRBV27 and TRBJ2-7; no clear D gene. With 5 bases removed from V and 3 bases from J, the gap between germline ends came to 8 bases. The CDR3 covers 12 residues. CDR1 and CDR2 (germline): MNHEY, SMNVEV (reference sequence). CDR3 residues: CASSSSGYEQYF. DNA for the CDR3: TGTGCCAGCAGTAGCTCAGGCTACGAGCAGTACTTC.

The J gene is TRBJ2-5, the V gene TRBV2; perhaps TRBD1 as D (6 bases). The J call is doubtful: the DNA matches TRBJ2-7 better. The CDR3 has 11 amino acids. Germline assignment: CDR1 SNHLY and CDR2 FYNNEI. The CDR3 DNA follows: TGTGCCAGCCGCCAGGGGTTCGAGCAGTACTTC. Protein sequence: CASRQGFEQYF.

The V and J genes are TRBV9 and TRBJ2-3, with TRBD1 matching over 8 bases. The CDR3 has 16 residues. V lost 2 bases, J lost 0 bases, and 5 bases stayed unmatched. Germline CDR1 reads SGDLS; CDR2 reads YYNGEE. This CDR3 is CASSVPTGGSTDTQYF. As DNA, the CDR3 is TGTGCCAGCAGCGTGCCTACAGGGGGGAGCACAGATACGCAGTATTTT.

The chain is built from TRBV27 and TRBJ2-7; 9 positions agree with TRBD1. There are 16 residues in the CDR3. Germline V gene lookup returns CDR1 MNHEY and CDR2 SMNVEV (reference sequence). Trimming removed 3 bases from V and 4 bases from J; junction bases left unmatched: 10. In nucleotides, the CDR3 is TGTGCCAGCAGTTTGTCACAGGGGGCGGCCTTGTACGAGCAGTACTTC. This sequence encodes CASSLSQGAALYEQYF.

This rearrangement joins TRBV19 to TRBJ2-5, with 9 nucleotides matching TRBD2. The J segment lost 4 bases and the V segment lost 7 bases, leaving 4 bases of the junction unmatched. The CDR3 has 13 amino acids. CDR1 LNHDA and CDR2 SQIVND come from the germline V gene (reference sequence). The CDR3 spells CASTSGGRETQYF. In DNA, the CDR3 is TGTGCCAGTACAAGCGGGGGGAGAGAGACCCAGTACTTC.

The rearrangement joins TRBV7-6 to TRBJ2-1, with D maybe TRBD2 (5 bases). V lost 1 base, J lost 9 bases, and 13 bases lay in between. Germline CDR1 is SGHVS and CDR2 is FNYEAQ. The CDR3 runs to 14 residues. The CDR3 is CASSLERGIVEQFF. CDR3 nucleotides: TGTGCCAGCAGCTTAGAACGGGGAATTGTTGAGCAGTTCTTC.

To note about this clone: Other nucleotide sequences from this sample produce the same CDR3. This chain connects TRBV6-1 to TRBJ2-5; tentative D call: TRBD1 (5 bases). Trimming shortened V by 3 bases and J by 5 bases, and 16 bases separated the two germline ends. Germline-derived CDR1 and CDR2 are MNHNS and SASEGT. The CDR3 has 15 residues. The CDR3 coding sequence is TGTGCCAGCAGTGATTTACAGGCTCTGGAGGAGACCCAGTACTTC. It specifies CASSDLQALEETQYF.

The genes are TRBV5-1 and TRBJ2-1; 12 bases are a match to TRBD2. CDR1 and CDR2 (germline): SGHRS, YFSETQ. After removal of 4 bases from V and 7 bases from J, the junction contained 6 bases not matched to a gene. The CDR3 has 15 residues. The CDR3 sequence: CASSVTSGSFNEQFF. As DNA, the CDR3 is TGCGCCAGCAGCGTGACTAGCGGGAGCTTTAATGAGCAGTTCTTC.

The J gene is TRBJ2-5, the V gene TRBV7-9; 7 bases fit TRBD1. This CDR3 spans 16 amino acids. CDR1 is SEHNR, CDR2 FQNEAQ, per germline (reference sequence). Trimming took 5 bases from V and 4 from J; bases not matched to a gene: 13. In nucleotides, the CDR3 is TGTGCCAGCAGCCCCACGTCACTTTACAGGGGAGAGACCCAGTACTTC. Translating gives CASSPTSLYRGETQYF. Using reference TRBV7-9 and TRBJ2-5 for the parts outside the CDR3, the full variable domain is DTGVSQNPRHKITKRGQNVTFRCDPISEHNRLYWYRQTLGQGPEFLTYFQNEAQLEKSRLLSDRFSAERPKGSFSTLEIQRTEQGDSAMYLCASSPTSLYRGETQYFGPGTRLLVL.

This sequence joins TRBV15 and TRBJ1-6, with D possibly matching TRBD1 (6 bases). Germline V lookup: CDR1 LNHNV, CDR2 YYDKDF (reference sequence). CDR3 size: 15 residues. The V gene lost 0 bases and the J gene lost 9 bases, with 12 bases spanning the gap. The CDR3 sequence: CATSRDRNRVSPLHF. CDR3 sequence (DNA): TGTGCCACCAGCAGAGATAGGAACAGGGTTTCACCCCTCCACTTT.

A note on this clone: This may come from a read error, since a much larger clone is one base off. V and J are TRBV6-5 and TRBJ1-1; D is uncertain. Trimming took off 7 bases at V and 1 base at J, with 4 bases between the two ends. The CDR3 has 11 residues. Germline CDR1 and CDR2: MNHEY and SVGAGI. The CDR3 is CASTWNTEAFF. CDR3 DNA sequence: TGTGCCAGCACCTGGAACACTGAAGCTTTCTTT.

The chain has TRBV5-8 and TRBJ2-7; TRBD2 is a possible D gene (6 bases). Trimming shortened V by 4 bases and J by 4 bases, and 18 bases separated the two germline ends. This CDR3 comprises 15 residues. Germline-derived CDR1 and CDR2 are SGHTS and YDEGEE. CDR3 coding DNA: TGTGCCAGCAGCGAGCGGACTACCCTCGCGTACGAGCAGTACTTC. Translation gives CASSERTTLAYEQYF.

The rearrangement joins TRBV10-3 to TRBJ2-7; possibly TRBD1 for D (7 bases). CDR1 is ENHRY, CDR2 SYGVKD, per germline. V was clipped by 6 bases and J by 3 bases, with 15 bases between them. CDR3 length: 14 residues. CDR3 loop: CAISQGGSSYEQYF. Here the CDR3 DNA reads TGTGCCATCAGCCAGGGGGGTAGTAGCTACGAGCAGTACTTC.

This clone was detected a few times. V gene TRBV5-6 combines with J gene TRBJ2-7; D unresolved. The V end lost 6 bases, the J end lost 3 bases, and 13 bases lay between the germline ends. The CDR3 is 13 residues long. Germline assignment: CDR1 SGHDT and CDR2 YYEEEE. DNA for the CDR3: TGTGCCAGCACCAGTAATGCGGACTACGAGCAGTACTTC. Its protein product is CASTSNADYEQYF.

Details on this clone: A junction boundary mismatches the germline segment, possibly from a read error. The sample holds other DNA sequences that translate to the same CDR3. The V gene is TRBV6-5, the J gene TRBJ2-1, with TRBD2 identical over 9 bases. The CDR3 runs 13 residues. CDR1 and CDR2 from the germline V gene are MNHEY and SVGAGI. The CDR3 spells CAISRGGHNEQFF. The CDR3 DNA is TGTGCCATATCGCGGGGGGGCCACAATGAGCAATTCTTC.

This chain links TRBV6-5 with TRBJ1-5; unclear D gene. This CDR3 has 16 residues. V was clipped by 0 bases and J by 3 bases, with 12 bases between them. Germline CDR1 MNHEY, CDR2 SVGAGI. The chain's CDR3 is CASSYSVGQINQPQHF. The CDR3, as DNA: TGTGCCAGCAGTTACTCTGTTGGGCAGATCAATCAGCCCCAGCATTTT.

The V and J genes are TRBV11-2 and TRBJ2-6; 8 bases align to TRBD1. Per the germline V gene, CDR1 is SGHAT and CDR2 is FQNNGV. The CDR3 spans 18 residues. V shed 5 bases, J shed 4 bases, and the junction held 13 bases outside the gene matches. In DNA form, the CDR3 reads TGTGCCAGCAGCCACCGACAGGGGAACATTCTGGGGGCCAACGTCCTGACTTTC. This encodes CASSHRQGNILGANVLTF.

The rearrangement links TRBV28 to TRBJ2-2; D is possibly TRBD2 (6 bases). Per the germline V gene, CDR1 is MDHEN and CDR2 is SYDVKM. There are 17 residues in the CDR3. The V and J ends lost 6 bases and 3 bases respectively, with 20 bases between them. Written as DNA, the CDR3 is TGTGCCAGCAGCCACTTGCGGTTGTCGGGGGACACCGGGGAGCTGTTTTTT. Its translation: CASSHLRLSGDTGELFF.

There are a few counts of this clone. The chain joins TRBV5-8 to TRBJ1-3; 8 bases align to TRBD1. Per germline, CDR1 SGHTS and CDR2 YDEGEE. Trimming cost V 4 bases and J 3 bases; bases outside gene matches: 9. The CDR3 contains 16 residues. The CDR3 nucleotides read TGTGCCAGCAGCCCCCTGACAGGGGTCATTGGAAACACCATATATTTT. Protein product: CASSPLTGVIGNTIYF.

This clone was recorded once. The chain uses TRBV4-2 and TRBJ2-7; 7 nucleotides match TRBD1. Per the germline V gene, CDR1 is LGHNA and CDR2 is YNFKEQ. Unmatched junction bases numbered 8, after V lost 4 bases and J lost 2 bases. The CDR3 has 15 residues. CDR3 nucleotide sequence: TGTGCCAGCAGCCCAGGAAGACAGGGACCCTACGAGCAGTACTTC. This codes for CASSPGRQGPYEQYF.

The CDR3 bases are TGTGCCAGTAGTAAGACTAGCGGGGGGACCTCCTACGAGCAGTACTTC. It yields the protein CASSKTSGGTSYEQYF. The V and J genes are TRBV19 and TRBJ2-7, with 13 positions matching TRBD2. J gave up 0 bases and V 4 bases, and 3 bases lay outside the gene matches. Germline CDR1 LNHDA, CDR2 SQIVND (reference sequence). This CDR3 region has 16 residues. Filled out from reference TRBV19 and TRBJ2-7, the complete variable domain reads DGGITQSPKYLFRKEGQNVTLSCEQNLNHDAMYWYRQDPGQGLRLIYYSQIVNDFQKGDIAEGYSVSREKKESFPLTVTSAQKNPTAFYLCASSKTSGGTSYEQYFGPGTRLTVT.

Only one count was recorded for this clone. The chain employs TRBV9 and TRBJ2-5; possible D gene TRBD1, 6 bases. This CDR3 comprises 15 residues. The V gene's germline CDR1 is SGDLS and CDR2 YYNGEE. Trimming pared 1 base from V and 3 bases from J, leaving 13 bases between. CDR3 in amino acids: CASSVSWGPKETQYF. CDR3 coding DNA: TGTGCCAGCAGCGTATCGTGGGGGCCGAAAGAGACCCAGTACTTC.

CDR3 in DNA: TGTGCCAGCAGCTCATACAGGGTAGTTTCAGATACGCAGTATTTT. Its protein is CASSSYRVVSDTQYF. The genes are TRBV7-3 and TRBJ2-3, with D tentatively TRBD1 (6 bases). This CDR3 is built from 15 residues. V was pared by 4 bases and J by 4 bases, with 15 bases between. CDR1 and CDR2 from the germline V gene are SGHTA and FQGTGA.